A single sample is the source of the 31 T cell receptor beta chains below, sequenced in a study of T cells in Graves' hyperthyroidism and ophthalmopathy (dated by TCRdb to the late 2010s). Receptor amplification or capture employed multiplex PCR. The reads were generated on an Illumina HiSeq 2000. Amplification of TCR beta CDR3 regions was carried out from RNA transcripts. The TCR CDR3 was subjected to a first round of RT-PCR using the HTBI primer set and the Qiagen OneStep RT-PCR kit. The public sequencing data were trimmed at Q25 with fastp and processed into clonotypes with MiXCR by TCRdb, which kept only in-frame beta chains. Entries are consolidated by CDR3 protein sequence, retaining the most common genes and DNA. The sample table lists around 300,000 distinct CDR3 sequences, over 11% of them with a count of one. The ten top clones hold about 22% of the sample. Sequences were obtained from blood. These receptors came from a woman in her twenties or thirties with Graves' hyperthyroidism.

This clonotype was picked up a small number of times. The rearrangement links TRBV19 to TRBJ2-3; the D gene is possibly TRBD2 (5 bases). The germline V and J ends were trimmed by 5 bases and 1 base, with 16 bases remaining between them. The CDR3 extends over 16 amino acids. CDR1 LNHDA and CDR2 SQIVND come from the germline V gene (reference sequence). The CDR3, as DNA: TGTGCCAGTAGTGATACCGGTGGACTCGGCACAGATACGCAGTATTTT. This encodes CASSDTGGLGTDTQYF.

The table lists this clonotype with a few counts. The J gene is TRBJ2-7, the V gene TRBV4-2; 8 nucleotides match TRBD2. There are 16 residues in the CDR3. With V trimmed by 0 bases and J by 3 bases, 7 bases remained unmatched. CDR1 is LGHNA and CDR2 is YNFKEQ in the germline V gene. DNA of the CDR3: TGTGCCAGCAGCCAAGAGGTGGGGACTAGAAACTACGAGCAGTACTTC. Protein product: CASSQEVGTRNYEQYF.

The chain is built from TRBV12-3 or TRBV12-4 and TRBJ2-7, with 8 bases identical to TRBD1. This CDR3 spans 14 amino acids. V was pared by 5 bases and J by 5 bases, with 8 bases of the junction left unmatched. The CDR3 reads CASSPLGQDHEQYF. The CDR3 region has the DNA TGTGCCAGCAGTCCCCTGGGACAGGACCACGAGCAGTACTTC.

This clonotype was seen many times. V gene TRBV6-2 or TRBV6-3 combines with J gene TRBJ2-2; TRBD1 matches 9 bases. After removal of 8 bases from V and 3 bases from J, the junction contained 7 bases not matched to a gene. This CDR3 comprises 15 residues. Germline V gives CDR1 MNHEY, CDR2 SVGEGT. DNA for the CDR3: TGTGCCAGCGACCCGGGACAGGGTGACACCGGGGAGCTGTTTTTT. This gives the protein CASDPGQGDTGELFF.

This clonotype appeared many times. V is TRBV11-3 and J is TRBJ1-1; no clear D gene. Germline V gene sequence: CDR1 SGHNT, CDR2 YENEEA. There are 14 residues in the CDR3. The V and J ends lost 0 bases and 4 bases respectively, with 9 bases between them. The DNA of the CDR3 is TGTGCCAGCAGCTTAGAGAGTGCGGGCACTGAAGCTTTCTTT. It translates to CASSLESAGTEAFF.

The V call is TRBV7-9, the J call TRBJ2-3; D remains unclear. Trimming cost V 3 bases and J 0 bases, with 13 bases left between them. CDR3 length equals 16 residues. Looked up from germline, CDR1 is SEHNR and CDR2 is FQNEAQ (reference sequence). As DNA, the CDR3 is TGTGCCAGCAGCTTCAGACCAGGCCCTAGCACAGATACGCAGTATTTT. As protein: CASSFRPGPSTDTQYF.

Ten or more counts support this clonotype. V and J are TRBV2 and TRBJ2-1; 13 bases match TRBD2. Germline CDR1 SNHLY, CDR2 FYNNEI. The CDR3 extends over 15 amino acids. The ends lost 6 bases at V and 6 bases at J; junction bases unmatched: 5. The CDR3 here is CASRLAGGAGNEQFF. The CDR3 DNA sequence: TGTGCCAGCAGACTAGCGGGAGGGGCTGGCAATGAGCAGTTCTTC.

This clonotype was found a few times. The chain is built from TRBV11-3 and TRBJ2-2; D gene unclear. With 3 bases removed from V and 0 bases from J, the gap between germline ends came to 11 bases. CDR3 length: 16 amino acids. Germline CDR1 reads SGHNT; CDR2 reads YENEEA. The CDR3 spells CASSLGRIANTGELFF. CDR3 bases: TGTGCCAGCAGCTTGGGAAGGATCGCGAACACCGGGGAGCTGTTTTTT.

The genes are TRBV28 and TRBJ2-5; TRBD2 aligns across 15 bases. V trimming: 2 bases; J trimming: 4 bases; junction bases outside the gene matches: 11. Germline CDR1 and CDR2: MDHEN and SYDVKM. This CDR3 contains 19 residues. This CDR3 reads CASSLGKSGTSGRRETQYF. Here the CDR3 DNA reads TGTGCCAGCAGTTTAGGCAAGTCCGGGACTAGCGGGAGGAGAGAGACCCAGTACTTC.

The chain links TRBV6-1 to TRBJ1-5; 8 bases are shared with TRBD1. Losses at the gene ends were 5 bases for V and 7 bases for J; bases not matched to a gene: 4. The CDR3 covers 13 residues. The V gene's germline CDR1 is MNHNS and CDR2 SASEGT. CDR3 loop: CASSRTGRQPQHF. CDR3 coding DNA: TGTGCCAGCAGTCGGACAGGGAGACAGCCCCAGCATTTT.

This chain links TRBV7-9 with TRBJ1-5; 8 nucleotides line up with TRBD1. Losses at the gene ends were 5 bases for V and 5 bases for J; bases not matched to a gene: 8. In germline, CDR1 is SEHNR, CDR2 FQNEAQ (reference sequence). The CDR3 consists of 15 residues. Written as DNA, the CDR3 is TGTGCCAGCAGCCGTGGACAGGGCGAATATCAGCCCCAGCATTTT. It yields the protein CASSRGQGEYQPQHF.

This clonotype was seen at least ten times. This chain connects TRBV6-6 to TRBJ1-2; a possible D gene is TRBD1 (6 bases). V was pared by 0 bases and J by 3 bases, with 14 bases between. CDR3 length equals 16 residues. Germline-derived CDR1 and CDR2 are MNHNY and SVGAGI (reference sequence). Here the CDR3 reads CASSYSGQPGDYGYTF. CDR3 nucleotides: TGTGCCAGCAGTTACTCGGGGCAGCCAGGGGACTATGGCTACACCTTC.

This clonotype was recorded a few times. Mismatch with germline at one junction end may stem from a read error. The CDR3 DNA sequence: TGCAGTGCTAGAGATTTTGACAGGGGGCTATATGACTACACCTTC. Encoded protein: CSARDFDRGLYDYTF. The chain couples TRBV20-1 to TRBJ1-2; the match to TRBD1 covers 10 bases. The CDR3 has 15 residues. The germline V gene has CDR1 DFQATT and CDR2 SNEGSKA (reference sequence).

In its sample, this clonotype was seen many times. The rearrangement joins TRBV7-8 to TRBJ2-2; D is unclear. The CDR3 consists of 12 residues. Germline V gene sequence: CDR1 SGHVS, CDR2 FQNEAQ. Between the trimmed V and J ends, which lost 6 bases and 5 bases, there was a span of 7 bases. CDR3 DNA: TGTGCCAGCAGATCCGGGACCGGGGAGCTGTTTTTT. This codes for CASRSGTGELFF.

Many counts were recorded for this clonotype. CDR3 nucleotide sequence: TGTGCCAGCAGTTTCCGTAAGGATAGCAATCAGCCCCAGCATTTT. Its translation: CASSFRKDSNQPQHF. The V gene is TRBV27, the J gene TRBJ1-5, with D unresolved. Germline lookup yields CDR1 MNHEY and CDR2 SMNVEV (reference sequence). The CDR3 contains 15 residues. Trimming took off 3 bases at V and 0 bases at J, with 9 bases between the two ends.

This clonotype has a handful of counts. V gene TRBV27 combines with J gene TRBJ2-1; 7 nucleotides agree with TRBD1. The CDR3 totals 14 residues. Germline loops: CDR1 MNHEY, CDR2 SMNVEV (reference sequence). The ends lost 6 bases at V and 5 bases at J; junction bases unmatched: 7. CDR3 coding DNA: TGTGCCAGCAGGAGGGACAGTCCCCACAATGAGCAGTTCTTC. Translated, it gives CASRRDSPHNEQFF.

The chain is built from TRBV7-9 and TRBJ2-7; no definite D call. Germline CDR1 is SEHNR and CDR2 is FQNEAQ (reference sequence). With 1 base removed from V and 2 bases from J, the gap between germline ends came to 9 bases. The CDR3 is 14 residues long. CDR3 sequence: CASSLGAQTYEQYF. CDR3 nucleotides: TGTGCCAGCAGCTTAGGGGCACAAACCTACGAGCAGTACTTC.

This clonotype was recorded many times. This chain connects TRBV28 to TRBJ2-2; 10 nucleotides align to TRBD2. Germline CDR1 reads MDHEN; CDR2 reads SYDVKM. There are 15 residues in the CDR3. V dropped 6 bases and J dropped 6; count of bases not matched to a gene: 7. The CDR3 spells CASSLSGRGAGELFF. The CDR3 region has the DNA TGTGCCAGCAGCCTGAGCGGGAGGGGGGCCGGGGAGCTGTTTTTT.

Turning to this clonotype: A much larger clone is a single base away; this may be a read error. The chain uses TRBV28 and TRBJ2-7, with a weak D call TRBD1 (6 bases). Trimming removed 6 bases from V and 9 bases from J, with 21 bases in between. Per the germline V gene, CDR1 is MDHEN and CDR2 is SYDVKM. This CDR3 is 14 amino acids long. The DNA of the CDR3 is TGTGCCAGCAGCCCCGGGACAAGGGGATTTTGGCAGTACTTC. Protein product: CASSPGTRGFWQYF.

The chain employs TRBV9 and TRBJ2-3; D perhaps matches TRBD2 (5 bases). Germline V gene data show CDR1 as SGDLS and CDR2 as YYNGEE. V lost 1 base, J lost 6 bases, and 15 bases lay in between. The CDR3 covers 15 residues. The chain's CDR3 is CASSVMPETGDTQYF. In DNA, the CDR3 is TGTGCCAGCAGCGTAATGCCGGAGACGGGGGATACGCAGTATTTT.

This clonotype was observed a handful of times. V is TRBV27 and J is TRBJ2-2; D may correspond to TRBD1 or TRBD2 (5 bases each). The CDR3 runs to 15 residues. Germline V gene sequence: CDR1 MNHEY, CDR2 SMNVEV (reference sequence). Trimming took off 3 bases at V and 6 bases at J, with 14 bases between the two ends. The CDR3 sequence: CASSFEGLGAGELFF. The CDR3 region has the DNA TGTGCCAGCAGTTTTGAGGGGCTCGGGGCCGGGGAGCTGTTTTTT.

The V and J genes are TRBV4-1 and TRBJ1-4, with a possible D match to TRBD1 (5 bases). V was cut by 1 base and J by 7 bases, with 19 bases left in between. The germline V gene has CDR1 MGHRA and CDR2 YSYEKL. This CDR3 contains 17 residues. In nucleotides, the CDR3 is TGCGCCAGCAGCCAAGGCCGCCCCCTCTGGGACGGTGAAAAACTGTTTTTT. Its protein product is CASSQGRPLWDGEKLFF.

The V and J genes are TRBV28 and TRBJ1-3; D possibly corresponds to TRBD1 (6 bases). Germline assignment: CDR1 MDHEN and CDR2 SYDVKM. The CDR3 totals 11 residues. V lost 5 bases to trimming and J lost 15 bases, with 14 bases between them. The CDR3 bases are TGTGCCAGCAGTCCGGGGACAATAAAATATTTT. Protein sequence: CASSPGTIKYF.

This clonotype was recorded many times. V and J are TRBV2 and TRBJ1-2, with 9 positions matching TRBD1. V lost 2 bases to trimming and J lost 4 bases; unmatched junction nucleotides: 2. The CDR3 loop spans 14 amino acids. Germline assignment: CDR1 SNHLY and CDR2 FYNNEI. The CDR3 DNA sequence: TGTGCCAGCAGTGAAAGGGACAGGGCCTATGGCTACACCTTC. Protein product: CASSERDRAYGYTF.

In this sample, this clonotype turned up many times. The rearrangement uses TRBV12-3 or TRBV12-4 and TRBJ2-2, with 13 bases aligning to TRBD2. V was clipped by 5 bases and J by 5 bases; unmatched bases: 8. The CDR3 runs to 17 residues. CDR3 sequence (DNA): TGTGCCAGCAGTCCCTCTCGGACTAGCGGGAGTACCGGGGAGCTGTTTTTT. It encodes CASSPSRTSGSTGELFF.

The chain joins TRBV10-1 to TRBJ2-7, with 7 bases lining up with TRBD2. The CDR3 contains 11 residues. The V segment lost 8 bases and the J segment 4 bases; nucleotides outside the gene matches: 2. Germline V lookup: CDR1 WNHNN, CDR2 SYGVQD (reference sequence). The CDR3 here is CASGEGYEQYF. CDR3 DNA sequence: TGCGCCAGCGGGGAGGGATACGAGCAGTACTTC.

A few counts support this clonotype. The rearrangement joins TRBV3-1 to TRBJ1-2; D remains ambiguous. CDR1 and CDR2 from the germline V gene are LGHDT and YNNKEL (reference sequence). This CDR3 spans 16 amino acids. V lost 4 bases to trimming and J lost 0 bases, with 15 bases between them. The CDR3 DNA reads TGTGCCAGCAGCCCCCAGGCGGGCAGTCCTAACTATGGCTACACCTTC. Translation: CASSPQAGSPNYGYTF.

This clonotype has at least ten counts. This chain uses TRBV28 with TRBJ2-7; D unresolved. The CDR3 sequence is 13 residues long. The germline CDR1 and CDR2 sequences are MDHEN and SYDVKM. The V end was cut by 5 bases, the J end by 5 bases, with 13 bases between. The CDR3 spells CASSLRVRNEQYF. CDR3 sequence (DNA): TGTGCCAGCAGTCTTAGGGTCAGGAACGAGCAGTACTTC.

This clonotype was picked up many times. The chain links TRBV20-1 to TRBJ1-6; D unclear. Germline V gene lookup returns CDR1 DFQATT and CDR2 SNEGSKA (reference sequence). V was pared by 2 bases and J by 10 bases, with 12 bases between. CDR3 length equals 13 residues. CDR3 nucleotides: TGCAGTGCTAGAACCGGTGAGAGCTCACCCCTCCACTTT. It encodes CSARTGESSPLHF.

The chain is built from TRBV27 and TRBJ1-5; D uncertain. V gave up 3 bases and J gave up 5 bases, with 11 bases separating them. The CDR3 length is 14 residues. The germline CDR1 and CDR2 sequences are MNHEY and SMNVEV (reference sequence). Here the CDR3 DNA reads TGTGCCAGCAGTTTCGGTGGGTTGGATCAGCCCCAGCATTTT. This sequence encodes CASSFGGLDQPQHF.

The chain has TRBV5-6 and TRBJ2-3; 8 positions match TRBD2. V shed 5 bases, J shed 8 bases, and the junction held 4 bases outside the gene matches. The germline V gene encodes CDR1 SGHDT and CDR2 YYEEEE. This CDR3 region has 12 residues. Written as DNA, the CDR3 is TGTGCCAGCAGAATTACTAGCGGTACGCAGTATTTT. Amino acids: CASRITSGTQYF.